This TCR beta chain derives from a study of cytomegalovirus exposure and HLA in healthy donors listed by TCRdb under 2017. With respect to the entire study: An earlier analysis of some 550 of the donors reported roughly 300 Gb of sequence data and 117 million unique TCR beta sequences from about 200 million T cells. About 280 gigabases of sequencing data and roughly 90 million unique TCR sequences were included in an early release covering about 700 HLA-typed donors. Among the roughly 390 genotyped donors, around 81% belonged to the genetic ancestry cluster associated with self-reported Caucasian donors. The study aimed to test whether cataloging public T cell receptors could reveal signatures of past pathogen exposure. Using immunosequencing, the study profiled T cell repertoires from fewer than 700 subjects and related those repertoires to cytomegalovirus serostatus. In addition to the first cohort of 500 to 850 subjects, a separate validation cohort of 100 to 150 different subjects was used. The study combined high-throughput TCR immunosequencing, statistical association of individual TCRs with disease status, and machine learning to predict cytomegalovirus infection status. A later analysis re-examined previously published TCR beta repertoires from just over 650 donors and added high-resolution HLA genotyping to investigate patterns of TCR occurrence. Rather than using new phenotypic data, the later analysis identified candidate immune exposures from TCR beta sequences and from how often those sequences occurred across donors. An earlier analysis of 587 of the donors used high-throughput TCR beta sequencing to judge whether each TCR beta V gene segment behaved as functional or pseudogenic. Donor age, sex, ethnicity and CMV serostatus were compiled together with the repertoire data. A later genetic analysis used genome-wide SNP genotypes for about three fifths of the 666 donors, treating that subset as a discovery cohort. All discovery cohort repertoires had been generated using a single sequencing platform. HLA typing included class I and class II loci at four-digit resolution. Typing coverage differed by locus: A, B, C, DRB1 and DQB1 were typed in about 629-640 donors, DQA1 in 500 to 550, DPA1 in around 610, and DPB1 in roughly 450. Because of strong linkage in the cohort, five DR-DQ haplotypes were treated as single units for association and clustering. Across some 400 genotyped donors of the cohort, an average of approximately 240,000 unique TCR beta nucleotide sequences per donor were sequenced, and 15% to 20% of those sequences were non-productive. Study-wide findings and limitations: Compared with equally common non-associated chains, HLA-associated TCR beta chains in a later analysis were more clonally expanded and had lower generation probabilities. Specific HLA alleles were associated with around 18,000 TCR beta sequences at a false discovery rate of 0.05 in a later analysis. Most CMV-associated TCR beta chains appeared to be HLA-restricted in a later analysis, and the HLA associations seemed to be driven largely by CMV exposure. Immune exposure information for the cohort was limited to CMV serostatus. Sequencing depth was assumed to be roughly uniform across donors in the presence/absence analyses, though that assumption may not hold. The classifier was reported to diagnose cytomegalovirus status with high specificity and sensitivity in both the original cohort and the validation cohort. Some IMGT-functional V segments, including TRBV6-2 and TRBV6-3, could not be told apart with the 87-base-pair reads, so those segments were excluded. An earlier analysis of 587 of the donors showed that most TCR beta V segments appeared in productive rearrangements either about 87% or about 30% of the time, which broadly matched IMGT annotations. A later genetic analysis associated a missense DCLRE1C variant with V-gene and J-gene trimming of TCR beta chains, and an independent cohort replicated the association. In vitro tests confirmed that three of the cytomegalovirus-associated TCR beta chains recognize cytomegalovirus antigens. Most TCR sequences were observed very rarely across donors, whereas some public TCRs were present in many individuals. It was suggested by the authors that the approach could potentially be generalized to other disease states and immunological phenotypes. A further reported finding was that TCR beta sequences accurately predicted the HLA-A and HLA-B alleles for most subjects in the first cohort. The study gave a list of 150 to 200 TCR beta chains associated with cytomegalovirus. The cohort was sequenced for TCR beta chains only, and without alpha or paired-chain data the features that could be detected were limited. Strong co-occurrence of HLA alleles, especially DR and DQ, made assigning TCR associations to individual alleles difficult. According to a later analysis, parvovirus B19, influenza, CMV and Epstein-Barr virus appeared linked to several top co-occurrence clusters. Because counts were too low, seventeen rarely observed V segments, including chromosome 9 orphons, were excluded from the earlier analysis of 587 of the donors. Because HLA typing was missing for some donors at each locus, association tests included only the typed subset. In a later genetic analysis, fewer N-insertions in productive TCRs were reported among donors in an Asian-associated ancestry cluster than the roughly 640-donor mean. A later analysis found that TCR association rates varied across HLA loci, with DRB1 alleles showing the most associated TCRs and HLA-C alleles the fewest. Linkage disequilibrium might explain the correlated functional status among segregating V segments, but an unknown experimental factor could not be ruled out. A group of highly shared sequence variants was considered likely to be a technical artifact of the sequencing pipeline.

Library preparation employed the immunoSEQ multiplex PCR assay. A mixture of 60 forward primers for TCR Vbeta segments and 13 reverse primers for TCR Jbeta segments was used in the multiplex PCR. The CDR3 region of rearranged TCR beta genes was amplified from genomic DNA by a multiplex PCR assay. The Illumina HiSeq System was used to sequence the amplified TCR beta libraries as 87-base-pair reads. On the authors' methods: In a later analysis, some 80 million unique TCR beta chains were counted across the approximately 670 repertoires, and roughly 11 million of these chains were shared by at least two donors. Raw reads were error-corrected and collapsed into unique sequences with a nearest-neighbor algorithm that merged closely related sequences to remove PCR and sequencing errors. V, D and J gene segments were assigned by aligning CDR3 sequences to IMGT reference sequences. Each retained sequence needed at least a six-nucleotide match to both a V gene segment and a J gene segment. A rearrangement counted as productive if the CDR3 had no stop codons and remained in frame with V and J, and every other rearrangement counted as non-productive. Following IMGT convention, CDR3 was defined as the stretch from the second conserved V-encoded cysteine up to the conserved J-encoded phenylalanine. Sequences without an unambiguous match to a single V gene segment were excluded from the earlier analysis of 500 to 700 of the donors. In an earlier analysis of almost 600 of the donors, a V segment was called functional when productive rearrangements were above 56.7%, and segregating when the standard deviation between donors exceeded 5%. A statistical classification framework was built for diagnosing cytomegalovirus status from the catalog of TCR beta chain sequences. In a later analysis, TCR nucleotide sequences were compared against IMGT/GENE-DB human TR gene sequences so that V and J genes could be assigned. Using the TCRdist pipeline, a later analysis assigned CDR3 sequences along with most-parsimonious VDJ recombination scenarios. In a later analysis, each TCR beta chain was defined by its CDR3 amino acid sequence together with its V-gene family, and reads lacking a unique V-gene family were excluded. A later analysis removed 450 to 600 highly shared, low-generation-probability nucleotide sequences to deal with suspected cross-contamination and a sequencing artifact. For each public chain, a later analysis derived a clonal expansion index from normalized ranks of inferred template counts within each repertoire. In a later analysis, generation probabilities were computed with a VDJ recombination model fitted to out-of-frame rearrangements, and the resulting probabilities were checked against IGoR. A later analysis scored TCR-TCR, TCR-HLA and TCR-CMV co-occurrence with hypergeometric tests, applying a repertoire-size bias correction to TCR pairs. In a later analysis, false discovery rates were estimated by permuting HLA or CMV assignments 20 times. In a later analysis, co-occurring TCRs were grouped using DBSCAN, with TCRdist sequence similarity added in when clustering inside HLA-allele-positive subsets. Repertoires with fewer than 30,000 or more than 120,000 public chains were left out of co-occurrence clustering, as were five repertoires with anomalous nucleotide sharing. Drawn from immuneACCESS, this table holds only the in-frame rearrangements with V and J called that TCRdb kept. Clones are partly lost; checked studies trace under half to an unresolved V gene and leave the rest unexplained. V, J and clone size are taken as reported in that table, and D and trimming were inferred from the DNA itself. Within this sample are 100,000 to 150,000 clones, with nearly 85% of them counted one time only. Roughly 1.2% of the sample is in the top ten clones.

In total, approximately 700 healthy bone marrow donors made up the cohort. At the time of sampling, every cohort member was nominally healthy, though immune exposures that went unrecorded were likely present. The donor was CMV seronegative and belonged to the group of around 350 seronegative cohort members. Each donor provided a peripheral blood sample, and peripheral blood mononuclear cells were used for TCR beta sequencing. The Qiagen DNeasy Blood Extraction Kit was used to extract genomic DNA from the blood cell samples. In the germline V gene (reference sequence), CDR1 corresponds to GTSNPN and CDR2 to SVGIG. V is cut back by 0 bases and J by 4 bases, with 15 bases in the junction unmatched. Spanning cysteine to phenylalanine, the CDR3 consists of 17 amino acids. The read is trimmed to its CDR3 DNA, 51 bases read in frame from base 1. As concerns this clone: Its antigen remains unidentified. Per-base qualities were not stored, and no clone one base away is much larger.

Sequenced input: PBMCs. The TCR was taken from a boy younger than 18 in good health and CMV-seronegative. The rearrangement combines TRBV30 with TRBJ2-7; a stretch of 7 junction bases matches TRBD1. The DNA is TGTGCCTGGAGTGTAGGCAGAGGGACAGTCGGGCCTTACGAGCAGTACTTC. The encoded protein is CAWSVGRGTVGPYEQYF. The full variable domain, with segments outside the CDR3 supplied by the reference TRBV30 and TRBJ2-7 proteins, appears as SQTIHQWPATLVQPVGSPLSLECTVEGTSNPNLYWYRQAAGRGLQLLFYSVGIGQISSEVPQNLSASRPQDRQFILSSKKLLLSDSGFYLCAWSVGRGTVGPYEQYFGPGTRLTVT.